The 24 T cell receptor beta chains presented below share a single source sample, sequenced in a study of blood T cells in healthy people across ages (dated by TCRdb to the mid-2010s). The method behind the library was 5' RACE. The reads were generated on an Illumina HiSeq 2500. A second PCR of roughly 7 to 11 cycles was performed with a sample-barcoded 5' primer and a J-beta primer mix. TCRdb reanalyzed the raw reads on its own, using fastp at Q25 for trimming and MiXCR for clone calling, and kept in-frame beta chains. All rows with the same CDR3 protein become a single entry with the most common DNA and genes. This sample has just under 900,000 distinct CDR3 sequences in its table, and under 35% of those were observed once. The top ten clones comprise 17% of the sample. Sequenced input: blood. The receptor set was obtained from a woman of 80 years or more in good health.

This clonotype was picked up many times. V gene TRBV28 combines with J gene TRBJ1-6, with unresolved D. The CDR3 spans 14 residues. Germline CDR1 is MDHEN and CDR2 is SYDVKM. The germline V and J ends were trimmed by 6 bases and 0 bases, with 6 bases remaining between them. CDR3 in amino acids: CASRAYSYNSPLHF. The DNA for the CDR3 is TGTGCCAGCAGGGCTTACTCCTATAATTCACCCCTCCACTTT. The whole variable domain, remainder taken from reference TRBV28 and TRBJ1-6, is DVKVTQSSRYLVKRTGEKVFLECVQDMDHENMFWYRQDPGLGLRLIYFSYDVKMKEKGDIPEGYSVSREKKERFSLILESASTNQTSMYLCASRAYSYNSPLHFGNGTRLTVT.

This clonotype has a handful of counts. The chain is built from TRBV12-3 or TRBV12-4 and TRBJ1-3; a possible D gene is TRBD1 (6 bases). The CDR3 extends over 16 amino acids. Deletions cut 8 bases from V and 4 bases from J, with 21 bases between. CDR3 residues: CASHPRRGARGNTIYF. The CDR3 nucleotides read TGTGCCAGCCATCCTCGGCGGGGGGCTCGAGGAAACACCATATATTTT.

In its sample, this clonotype was seen many times. The rearrangement uses TRBV6-6 and TRBJ2-7; D not resolved. Trimming cost V 4 bases and J 3 bases, with 10 bases left between them. The CDR3 runs 13 residues. From germline, CDR1 is MNHNY and CDR2 SVGAGI (reference sequence). Here the CDR3 reads CASSLDQRYEQYF. As DNA, the CDR3 is TGTGCCAGCAGTTTAGATCAACGCTACGAGCAGTACTTC.

This clonotype was seen at least ten times. The chain combines TRBV6-5 with TRBJ2-7; D remains unclear. This CDR3 has 15 residues. Trimming left V 5 bases short and J 3 bases short, with 17 bases between. The germline V gene has CDR1 MNHEY and CDR2 SVGAGI. CDR3 in DNA: TGTGCCAGCAGTCGATCAGAGGCCCCGTTCTACGAGCAGTACTTC. Its protein is CASSRSEAPFYEQYF.

The J gene is TRBJ1-6, the V gene TRBV3-1; 7 bases match TRBD1. In germline, CDR1 is LGHDT, CDR2 YNNKEL (reference sequence). CDR3 length equals 14 residues. Trimming at V came to 1 base and at J to 9 bases, leaving 3 bases not matched to a gene. The CDR3 DNA reads TGTGCCAGCAGCCAAGGGAGGGGGCGTTCACCCCTCCACTTT. Translated, it gives CASSQGRGRSPLHF. Looking up the rest from reference TRBV3-1 and TRBJ1-6 gives the full variable domain: DTAVSQTPKYLVTQMGNDKSIKCEQNLGHDTMYWYKQDSKKFLKIMFSYNNKELIINETVPNRFSPKSPDKAHLNLHINSLELGDSAVYFCASSQGRGRSPLHFGNGTRLTVT.

This clonotype was observed a handful of times. The chain is built from TRBV5-1 and TRBJ2-3; D is uncertain. There are 15 residues in the CDR3. Germline V gene sequence: CDR1 SGHRS, CDR2 YFSETQ. The V and J ends lost 5 bases and 2 bases respectively, with 15 bases between them. Here the CDR3 reads CASSSGPPSTDTQYF. The CDR3 nucleotides are TGCGCCAGCAGTTCCGGGCCCCCCTCCACAGATACGCAGTATTTT.

This chain connects TRBV30 to TRBJ1-1; D remains unclear. Germline V CDR1 and CDR2: GTSNPN, SVGIG (reference sequence). This CDR3 has 13 amino acids. V was shortened by 7 bases and J by 4 bases, with 16 bases between the two germline ends. Here the CDR3 reads CASWNLGITEAFF. The CDR3 region has the DNA TGTGCCTCTTGGAATCTGGGGATCACTGAAGCTTTCTTT.

This clonotype occurred a few times. The rearrangement links TRBV2 to TRBJ2-1; 9 nucleotides line up with TRBD1. The germline V gene encodes CDR1 SNHLY and CDR2 FYNNEI. The junction had 10 bases not matched to a gene; V was cut back by 8 bases and J by 8 bases. The CDR3 has 14 amino acids. The CDR3 nucleotides are TGTGCCAGCCTACTAGGACAGGGGTGGGATGAGCAGTTCTTC. Protein: CASLLGQGWDEQFF.

This clonotype was counted at least ten times. This chain connects TRBV7-2 to TRBJ2-1; D is uncertain. V shed 2 bases and J shed 2 bases, with 22 bases lying between them. The V gene's germline CDR1 is SGHTA and CDR2 FQGNSA. The CDR3 loop spans 19 amino acids. The CDR3: CASSLRPPFRNTTYNEQFF. For the CDR3, the DNA is TGTGCCAGCAGCTTAAGGCCCCCCTTTCGGAACACCACCTACAATGAGCAGTTCTTC. The full variable domain, rest sourced from reference TRBV7-2 and TRBJ2-1, is GAGVSQSPSNKVTEKGKDVELRCDPISGHTALYWYRQSLGQGLEFLIYFQGNSAPDKSGLPSDRFSAERTGGSVSTLTIQRTQQEDSAVYLCASSLRPPFRNTTYNEQFFGPGTRLTVL.

There are many counts of this clonotype. The rearrangement joins TRBV12-3 or TRBV12-4 to TRBJ2-1, with a weak D call TRBD1 (6 bases). Between the trimmed V and J ends, which lost 7 bases and 0 bases, there was a span of 10 bases. The CDR3 extends over 14 amino acids. The CDR3 DNA is TGTGCCAGCACTCAAGGGGGCTCCTACAATGAGCAGTTCTTC. It codes for CASTQGGSYNEQFF.

The chain has TRBV20-1 and TRBJ2-1; D is possibly TRBD2 (6 bases). Deletions cut 0 bases from V and 6 bases from J, with 15 bases between. CDR1 is DFQATT, CDR2 SNEGSKA, per germline (reference sequence). The CDR3 loop spans 15 amino acids. This chain's CDR3 is CSAREAGGGGNEQFF. Written as DNA, the CDR3 is TGCAGTGCTAGAGAGGCCGGGGGTGGTGGCAATGAGCAGTTCTTC.

Comments on this clonotype: This may arise from a read error, as a much more abundant clone is one base away. This rearrangement joins TRBV7-2 to TRBJ1-2, with 8 bases that match TRBD1. Per the germline V gene, CDR1 is SGHTA and CDR2 is FQGNSA. This CDR3 is 12 amino acids long. For the CDR3, the DNA is TGTGCCAGCAGCTTCACAGGGGGAGGCTGCACCTTC. This encodes CASSFTGGGCTF.

This clonotype was seen many times. The chain joins TRBV6-2 or TRBV6-3 to TRBJ2-1; 7 positions match TRBD2. The CDR3 extends over 15 amino acids. CDR1 and CDR2 from the germline V gene are MNHEY and SVGEGT. V was pared by 6 bases and J by 7 bases, with 12 bases of the junction left unmatched. CDR3 sequence (DNA): TGTGCCAGCAGGAGAGCGGGGCCACCTCATAATGAGCAGTTCTTC. This translates into CASRRAGPPHNEQFF.

Note on this clonotype: A much larger clonotype is one base distant, so this may be a read error. V is TRBV6-2 or TRBV6-3 and J is TRBJ2-3, with a possible D match to TRBD2 (5 bases). Germline lookup yields CDR1 MNHEY and CDR2 SVGEGT. CDR3 length: 13 residues. V was trimmed by 8 bases and J by 2 bases, leaving 11 bases between them. This CDR3 is CASCTGNTDTQYF. In DNA form, the CDR3 reads TGTGCCAGCTGCACCGGGAACACAGATACGCAGTATTTT.

J is TRBJ2-1 and V is TRBV6-4, with 12 bases matching TRBD2. J lost 8 bases, V lost 6 bases, and 8 bases had no gene match. Germline CDR1 reads MRHNA; CDR2 reads SNTAGT. CDR3 length: 15 residues. The DNA of the CDR3 is TGTGCCAGCAGCGGGACTAGCGGGCCGCACGATGAGCAGTTCTTC. Translated: CASSGTSGPHDEQFF.

This clonotype was recorded a few times. The chain combines TRBV5-1 with TRBJ2-5; D tentatively reads TRBD1 or TRBD2 (6 bases each). V lost 4 bases and J lost 11, with 24 bases in between. CDR1 and CDR2 (germline): SGHRS, YFSETQ. This CDR3 is 15 amino acids long. CDR3 amino acids: CASSLGGTPVGEQYF. The CDR3 DNA follows: TGCGCCAGCAGCCTAGGGGGGACGCCCGTTGGAGAGCAGTACTTC.

This clonotype was seen at least ten times. J is TRBJ2-3 and V is TRBV27; TRBD2 might be the D (6 bases). Per the germline V gene, CDR1 is MNHEY and CDR2 is SMNVEV (reference sequence). Trimming stripped 3 bases from V and 0 bases from J, with 13 bases between. The CDR3 has 16 residues. The CDR3 loop reads CASSLGGWTSTDTQYF. The DNA for the CDR3 is TGTGCCAGCAGTTTGGGGGGATGGACAAGCACAGATACGCAGTATTTT.

Details on this clonotype: The junction does not match germline at one end; this may be a read error. The CDR3 nucleotides are TGTGCCAGCAACGAGGTGGGGGATACGCGGTATTTT. Its protein product is CASNEVGDTRYF. This sequence joins TRBV6-6 and TRBJ2-3; D is perhaps TRBD1 or TRBD2 (5 bases each). This CDR3 has 12 residues. CDR1 is MNHNY, CDR2 SVGAGI, per germline (reference sequence).

This sequence joins TRBV29-1 and TRBJ1-1; 7 bases are a match to TRBD1. This CDR3 is 13 amino acids long. Germline V lookup: CDR1 SQVTM, CDR2 ANQGSEA. V lost 5 bases to trimming and J lost 0 bases; unmatched junction nucleotides: 3. The CDR3 DNA follows: TGCAGCGTTTGGACAGGCCTGAACACTGAAGCTTTCTTT. Translation: CSVWTGLNTEAFF.

This clonotype was counted ten times or more. J is TRBJ2-1 and V is TRBV19; a weak D match, TRBD1 (6 bases). This CDR3 is 13 amino acids long. The V end lost 2 bases, the J end lost 7 bases, and 9 bases lay between the germline ends. Germline assignment: CDR1 LNHDA and CDR2 SQIVND (reference sequence). Here the CDR3 DNA reads TGTGCCAGTAGTATATCCAGGGGTAATGAGCAGTTCTTC. Its protein product is CASSISRGNEQFF.

Ten or more counts support this clonotype. The rearrangement uses TRBV6-5 and TRBJ2-1; a possible D gene is TRBD2 (5 bases). The CDR3 totals 15 residues. Between the trimmed V and J ends, which lost 0 bases and 7 bases, there was a span of 13 bases. Per the germline V gene, CDR1 is MNHEY and CDR2 is SVGAGI. The CDR3 DNA reads TGTGCCAGCAGTTACTCGAACGGGATGCGGAATGAGCAGTTCTTC. It codes for CASSYSNGMRNEQFF.

The rearrangement joins TRBV6-6 to TRBJ2-7, with a weak D call TRBD2 (6 bases). Deletions cut 0 bases from V and 1 base from J, with 7 bases between. Looked up from germline, CDR1 is MNHNY and CDR2 is SVGAGI (reference sequence). This CDR3 comprises 14 residues. CDR3 nucleotides: TGTGCCAGCAGTTACTCCCTAGCGTCCTACGAGCAGTACTTC. The encoded protein is CASSYSLASYEQYF.

This clonotype occurred many times. This rearrangement joins TRBV7-2 to TRBJ2-3; TRBD1 might be the D (6 bases). There are 13 residues in the CDR3. V lost 5 bases, J lost 5 bases, and 11 bases lay in between. Germline values: CDR1 SGHTA, CDR2 FQGNSA. CDR3 DNA sequence: TGTGCCAGCAGCCCAAACAGGGAAGATACGCAGTATTTT. Residues: CASSPNREDTQYF.

This clonotype has at least ten counts. The CDR3, as DNA: TGCAGTGCTAGAGATTCCTGGAGAGGATTTGGCTACACCTTC. It translates to CSARDSWRGFGYTF. The chain uses TRBV20-1 and TRBJ1-2; no clear D. Trimming took off 0 bases at V and 7 bases at J, with 15 bases between the two ends. Germline lookup yields CDR1 DFQATT and CDR2 SNEGSKA (reference sequence). This CDR3 comprises 14 residues.